Each of the 12 T cell receptor beta chains below was sequenced from the same sample in a study of CD8 T cells in Susac syndrome. Random hexamers primed reverse transcription of about 0.5 to 1 ug RNA. Using its own MiXCR run on the immunoSEQ multiplex PCR reads, TCRdb lists one record per CDR3 protein. Seen here are some 130,000 distinct CDR3 sequences, roughly 94% observed once, and the top ten hold under 0.2%. Sequencing used CD8+ T cells from PBMCs. The receptors come from a human donor with Susac syndrome.

The chain is built from TRBV13 and TRBJ2-7, with 15 bases matching TRBD2. CDR1 is PRHDT, CDR2 FYEKMQ, per germline (reference sequence). CDR3 length: 16 residues. With V trimmed by 4 bases and J by 2 bases, 3 bases remained unmatched. CDR3 nucleotides: TGTGCCAGCAGCTCCGGACTAGCGGGAGGGCCCTACGAGCAGTACTTC. It codes for CASSSGLAGGPYEQYF.

The CDR3 here is CSASLGYRDVANTGELFF. CDR3 bases: TGCAGTGCTAGCCTAGGATATCGGGATGTGGCGAACACCGGGGAGCTGTTTTTT. J is TRBJ2-2 and V is TRBV20-1; TRBD2 is a possible D gene (5 bases). Trimming left V 3 bases short and J 0 bases short, with 20 bases between. The CDR3 is 18 amino acids. Germline CDR1 is DFQATT and CDR2 is SNEGSKA (reference sequence).

The chain links TRBV27 to TRBJ2-7; 7 nucleotides align to TRBD1. The CDR3 loop spans 14 amino acids. J was trimmed by 4 bases and V by 5 bases; bases with no gene match: 8. The germline CDR1 and CDR2 sequences are MNHEY and SMNVEV (reference sequence). CDR3 loop: CASSLRGPIYEQYF. In DNA, the CDR3 is TGTGCCAGCAGTCTAAGGGGGCCGATATACGAGCAGTACTTC.

The gene calls are TRBV29-1 and TRBJ2-2; D is possibly TRBD2 (7 bases). V was cut by 3 bases and J by 6 bases, with 17 bases left in between. The CDR3 runs 15 residues. The germline V gene encodes CDR1 SQVTM and CDR2 ANQGSEA. This chain's CDR3 is CSVDWGGHPAGELFF. The DNA of the CDR3 is TGCAGCGTTGACTGGGGGGGACATCCGGCCGGGGAGCTGTTTTTT.

In its sample, this clonotype was seen a few times. The V call is TRBV6-4, the J call TRBJ1-1; D gene unclear. Germline V gene data show CDR1 as MRHNA and CDR2 as SNTAGT. Trimming cost V 7 bases and J 6 bases, with 18 bases left between them. The CDR3 runs 14 residues. CDR3 sequence (DNA): TGTGCCAGCAAGCAGGACCTTCGACGGGCTGAAGCTTTCTTT. As protein: CASKQDLRRAEAFF.

CDR3 amino acids: CASSQDSLASTYEQYF. The CDR3, as DNA: TGCGCCAGCAGCCAAGACTCGCTAGCGTCCACCTACGAGCAGTACTTC. The chain has TRBV4-1 and TRBJ2-7; the D gene is possibly TRBD2 (6 bases). V was clipped by 0 bases and J by 2 bases, with 14 bases between them. CDR1 is MGHRA and CDR2 is YSYEKL in the germline V gene. The CDR3 loop spans 16 amino acids.

This clonotype has more than one count but fewer than ten. The V gene is TRBV3-1, the J gene TRBJ2-2, with TRBD1 matching over 7 bases. The CDR3 runs to 12 residues. V gave up 4 bases and J gave up 17 bases; unmatched junction bases: 10. Per the germline V gene, CDR1 is LGHDT and CDR2 is YNNKEL (reference sequence). CDR3 protein: CASSLGQVEPFF. The CDR3 region has the DNA TGTGCCAGCAGCCTAGGACAGGTAGAGCCTTTTTTT.

The rearrangement links TRBV20-1 to TRBJ2-5; 8 nucleotides align to TRBD1. Unmatched junction bases numbered 9, after V lost 4 bases and J lost 2 bases. Germline CDR1 is DFQATT and CDR2 is SNEGSKA (reference sequence). CDR3 length: 15 amino acids. The CDR3 is CSANPTTGAQETQYF. CDR3 DNA sequence: TGCAGTGCTAACCCAACGACAGGGGCACAAGAGACCCAGTACTTC.

This clonotype was detected a few times. The chain has TRBV20-1 and TRBJ2-7; D unclear. The CDR3 contains 13 residues. Trimming pared 2 bases from V and 2 bases from J, leaving 10 bases between. Germline-derived CDR1 and CDR2 are DFQATT and SNEGSKA (reference sequence). The CDR3 loop is CSARRAETYEQYF. CDR3 in DNA: TGCAGTGCTAGACGGGCGGAGACCTACGAGCAGTACTTC.

The chain links TRBV15 to TRBJ2-3; D gene uncertain. The CDR3 sequence is 13 residues long. From germline, CDR1 is LNHNV and CDR2 YYDKDF (reference sequence). V gave up 8 bases and J gave up 0 bases, with 9 bases separating them. CDR3 DNA: TGTGCCACCTCTGACGGGAGCACAGATACGCAGTATTTT. It translates to CATSDGSTDTQYF.

This chain connects TRBV27 to TRBJ1-1; no clear D. The CDR3 covers 13 residues. Germline loops: CDR1 MNHEY, CDR2 SMNVEV (reference sequence). The V gene lost 8 bases and the J gene lost 4 bases, with 14 bases spanning the gap. The CDR3 loop is CASERYSGTEAFF. The CDR3 DNA follows: TGTGCCAGCGAGAGGTATTCGGGCACTGAAGCTTTCTTT.

The gene calls are TRBV20-1 and TRBJ1-3; 7 nucleotides match TRBD1. The germline V gene encodes CDR1 DFQATT and CDR2 SNEGSKA (reference sequence). This CDR3 has 14 residues. V was clipped by 6 bases and J by 1 base; unmatched bases: 6. CDR3 DNA sequence: TGCAGTGCGGCAGGGACAGCTTCTGGAAACACCATATATTTT. Amino acid sequence: CSAAGTASGNTIYF.